Listed below are T cell receptor beta chains from one sample, sequenced in a study of early T cells in non-severe SARS-CoV-2 infection. In TCRdb, the 5' RACE reads were re-called with MiXCR into one record per CDR3 protein. The sample includes more than 45,000 distinct CDR3 sequences, roughly an eighth seen only once; the top ten take around 4.7%. Sequenced: whole blood. The receptors here all came from an adult who was a healthcare worker with PCR-confirmed SARS-CoV-2 infection or an uninfected control (not recorded which). The conserved cysteine and the conserved F or W are not part of the CDR3 here. Only part of the rows carry a size: once, few, many, or a class if the clone is expanded.

abundance	v_gene	len	CDR3aa
few	TRBV7-9	14	ASSQRRAGNRETQY
.	TRBV12-3/TRBV12-4	13	ASSPIAGTYNEQF
.	TRBV12-3/TRBV12-4	14	ASSSSGTVNTGELF
few	TRBV29-1	11	SVGQGEGTEAF
many	TRBV7-9	10	ASTEGYNEQF
few	TRBV20-1	12	SAPGSGGSYEQY
many	TRBV5-8	11	ASSLEGTSTQY
.	TRBV27	12	ASSFNQGTGELF
few	TRBV6-1	11	ASSFVGGGEAF
few	TRBV15	11	ATSSGGPYEQY
few	TRBV5-1	13	ASSYGQGLSYEQY
few	TRBV6-1	12	ASSEAPSNQPQH
.	TRBV20-1	8	SARRDEQF
.	TRBV5-4	14	ASSEYRGLDTGELF
few	TRBV5-1	12	ASSPLTGSGEQY
many	TRBV6-6	10	ASGQWNQPQH
few	TRBV7-9	11	ASSSRQTNTQY
many	TRBV7-7	15	ASSLEITGGGTDTQY
few	TRBV7-9	11	ASSLGFGNTIY
many	TRBV7-9	13	ASSPQGAYNSPLH
.	TRBV12-3/TRBV12-4	13	ASSPSWLVNQPQH
few	TRBV27	13	ASRPTDRQNYGYT
few	TRBV10-3	12	ATRTSGSFYEQF
.	TRBV28	11	ASSLSTGNEQY
few	TRBV13	14	ASSLERLAGRDEQF
few	TRBV7-2	14	ASSLSTGTPQETQY
.	TRBV6-2/TRBV6-3	13	ASSFDSDLQETQY
.	TRBV12-3/TRBV12-4	14	ASSLGTGKMGTEAF
medium-sized	TRBV2	14	ASSGGNRRITDTQY
many	TRBV6-2/TRBV6-3	11	ASSYSNGGPQH
many	TRBV9	12	ASSVEGAGETQY
many	TRBV18	13	ASSPRHLNTGELF
.	TRBV28	13	ASSTSGYSSYEQY
.	TRBV19	11	ASSRGTYYEQY
.	TRBV7-2	12	ASSRGQGATEAF
few	TRBV20-1	13	SARDNSGGTDTQY
.	TRBV2	11	ASSASPRETQY
.	TRBV29-1	12	SVGRGTNTGELF
few	TRBV7-3	16	ASSLGLAGASGANVLT
.	TRBV5-5	11	ASSLEGYYGYT
.	TRBV19	13	ASSIALGRNYGYT
medium-sized	TRBV20-1	11	SASNRGNTEAF
few	TRBV5-4	12	ASSLPTVPYGYT
many	TRBV5-1	14	ASSFGQGRSIQGYT